This TCR beta chain was observed in a study of T cells in Graves' hyperthyroidism and ophthalmopathy. Overall study results and limits: In simple terms, a model built on 13 V-J features told ophthalmopathy apart from stable hyperthyroidism. Ophthalmopathy prediction by the model preceded onset by a median about 6 months.

Clinical symptoms, serum thyroxine and TRAb, thyroid ultrasound and orbital computed tomography together formed the diagnostic basis. From RNA transcripts, TCR beta CDR3 regions were amplified. HTBI primers were used for first-round RT-PCR of the TCR CDR3. Each CDR3 protein is one row after TCRdb ran MiXCR on the multiplex PCR reads. The sample comprises approximately 700,000 distinct CDR3 sequences, approximately 42% of which are singletons, and under 8.5% rests with the top ten. This clonotype has ten or more counts. Its antigen is unknown. Sequencing was carried out using peripheral blood or thyroid tissue (not recorded which). The sequence was obtained from an adult man with Graves' disease, either hyperthyroidism or ophthalmopathy (not recorded which).

This CDR3 is CASSESSTGEKLFF. CDR3 nucleotides: TGCGCCAGCAGTGAGTCTTCAACGGGAGAAAAACTGTTTTTT. This chain joins TRBV10-1 and TRBJ1-4; no definite D call. Trimming stripped 0 bases from V and 8 bases from J, with 10 bases between. Per the germline V gene, CDR1 is WNHNN and CDR2 is SYGVQD (reference sequence). The CDR3 is 14 amino acids.